Detailed here is one TCR beta chain. Its target is unknown. This table comes from immunoSEQ multiplex PCR, and its TCRdb copy is limited to in-frame clones, with some not included. This table holds tens of thousands of clones, around 90% found once. The sample comes from a study of graft-versus-host responses after intestinal transplantation. Across the whole study: Anti-thymocyte globulin induction preceded about three years of tacrolimus and steroid maintenance in all recipients.

Overall study findings and caveats: Where graft-donor T cell macrochimerism was present, patients had high graft-versus-host to host-versus-graft clonal ratios in allografts. The marrow of recipients harbored GvH clones, and ileum or blood showed some of them first.

CDR1 is MDHEN, CDR2 SYDVKM, per germline. V gave up 2 bases and J gave up 5 bases, with 15 bases separating them. The CDR3 consists of 15 residues. This material consisted of unstimulated CD4+ T cells sorted from spleen or lymph node cells, taken before transplant. This rearrangement joins TRBV28 to TRBJ1-2; D is unclear. The source is a human donor who was the organ donor for an intestinal transplant. The CDR3, as DNA: TGTGCCAGCAGTTTAATCCAGAGAGCTGGGTATGGCTACACCTTC. Its protein product is CASSLIQRAGYGYTF.